This T cell receptor beta chain originates from a study of T cell responses to AZD1222 COVID-19 vaccine. Sequencing was performed with immunoSEQ multiplex PCR; in TCRdb, only in-frame clones are kept and a portion is missing. Of some 100,000 clones listed, approximately 90% are singletons. Study observations and caveats: Just a handful of AZD1222 recipients were seropositive at baseline. Spike-specific TCR breadth and depth both grew after two AZD1222 doses.

With respect to this clone: What it binds is unknown.

The length of the CDR3 is 15 residues. With 3 bases clipped from V and 8 bases from J, the junction kept 10 bases outside the gene matches. Germline-derived CDR1 and CDR2 are MDHEN and SYDVKM. This TCR came from an adult in good health. The chain combines TRBV28 with TRBJ2-1; TRBD1 matches 7 bases. Here the sequenced sample was peripheral blood, taken on day 0 of AZD1222 vaccination. CDR3 protein: CASSFAQGLIDEQFF. The CDR3 region has the DNA TGTGCCAGCAGTTTCGCACAGGGGTTGATTGATGAGCAGTTCTTC. The full variable domain, with the rest looked up from reference TRBV28 and TRBJ2-1, is DVKVTQSSRYLVKRTGEKVFLECVQDMDHENMFWYRQDPGLGLRLIYFSYDVKMKEKGDIPEGYSVSREKKERFSLILESASTNQTSMYLCASSFAQGLIDEQFFGPGTRLTVL.